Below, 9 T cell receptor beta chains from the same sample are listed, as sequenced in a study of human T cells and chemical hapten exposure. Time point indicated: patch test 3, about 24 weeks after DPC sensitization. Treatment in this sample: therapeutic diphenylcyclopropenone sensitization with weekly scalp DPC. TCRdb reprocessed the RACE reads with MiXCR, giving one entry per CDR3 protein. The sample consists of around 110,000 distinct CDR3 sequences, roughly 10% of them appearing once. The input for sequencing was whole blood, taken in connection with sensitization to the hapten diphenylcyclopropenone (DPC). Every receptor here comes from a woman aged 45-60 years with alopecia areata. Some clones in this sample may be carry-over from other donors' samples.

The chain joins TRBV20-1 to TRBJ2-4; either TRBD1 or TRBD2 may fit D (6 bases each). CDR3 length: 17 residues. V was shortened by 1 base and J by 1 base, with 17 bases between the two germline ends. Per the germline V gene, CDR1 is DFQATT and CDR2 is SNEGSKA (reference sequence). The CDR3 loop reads CSARATGAGSAKNIQYF. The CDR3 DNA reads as TGCAGTGCTAGAGCTACGGGGGCAGGGTCGGCCAAAAACATTCAGTACTTC.

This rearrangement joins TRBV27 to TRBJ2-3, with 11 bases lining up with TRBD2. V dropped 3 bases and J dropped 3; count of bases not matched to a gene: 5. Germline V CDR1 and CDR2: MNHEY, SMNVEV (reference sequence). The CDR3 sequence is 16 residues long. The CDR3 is CASSFVLAGGTDTQYF. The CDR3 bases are TGTGCCAGCAGTTTCGTGCTAGCGGGAGGAACAGATACGCAGTATTTT.

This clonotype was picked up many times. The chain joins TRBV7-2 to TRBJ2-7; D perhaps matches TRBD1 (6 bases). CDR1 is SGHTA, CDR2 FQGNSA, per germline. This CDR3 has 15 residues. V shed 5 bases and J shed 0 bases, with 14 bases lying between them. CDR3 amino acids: CASSEDRSPSYEQYF. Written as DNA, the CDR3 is TGTGCCAGCAGCGAGGACAGATCACCCTCCTACGAGCAGTACTTC.

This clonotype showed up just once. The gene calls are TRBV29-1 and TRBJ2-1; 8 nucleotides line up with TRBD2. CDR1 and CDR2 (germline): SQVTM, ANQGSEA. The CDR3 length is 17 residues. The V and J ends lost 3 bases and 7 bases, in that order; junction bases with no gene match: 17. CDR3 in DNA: TGCAGCGTTGATGAACGGCGGGGGGATGCCTTTCGTAATGAGCAGTTCTTC. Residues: CSVDERRGDAFRNEQFF.

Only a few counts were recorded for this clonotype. For the CDR3, the DNA is TGCGCCAGCAGCTTGGAGAGCTCTGGAAACACCATATATTTT. This translates into CASSLESSGNTIYF. This chain connects TRBV5-1 to TRBJ1-3; D ambiguous. V was pared by 0 bases and J by 0 bases, with 4 bases between. CDR1 and CDR2 (germline): SGHRS, YFSETQ. The CDR3 runs to 14 residues.

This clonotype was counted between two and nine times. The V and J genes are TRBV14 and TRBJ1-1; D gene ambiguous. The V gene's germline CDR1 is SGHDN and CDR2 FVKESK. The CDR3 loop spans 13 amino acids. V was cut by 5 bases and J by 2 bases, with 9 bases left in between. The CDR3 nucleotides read TGTGCCAGCAGCTCGGGCCGCAACACTGAAGCTTTCTTT. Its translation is CASSSGRNTEAFF.

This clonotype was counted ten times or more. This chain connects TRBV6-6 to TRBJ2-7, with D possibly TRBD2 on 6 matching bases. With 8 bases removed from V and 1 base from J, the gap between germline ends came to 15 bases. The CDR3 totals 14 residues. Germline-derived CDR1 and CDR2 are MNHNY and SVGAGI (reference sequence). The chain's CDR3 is CASGLGGASYEQYF. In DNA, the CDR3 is TGTGCCAGCGGACTGGGGGGAGCATCCTACGAGCAGTACTTC.

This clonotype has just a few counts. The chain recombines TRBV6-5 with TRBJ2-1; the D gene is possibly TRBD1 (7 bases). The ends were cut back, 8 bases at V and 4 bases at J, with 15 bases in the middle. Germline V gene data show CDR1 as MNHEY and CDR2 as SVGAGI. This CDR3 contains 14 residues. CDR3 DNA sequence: TGTGCCAGCCAACGGGGGACAGATTACAATGAGCAGTTCTTC. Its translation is CASQRGTDYNEQFF.

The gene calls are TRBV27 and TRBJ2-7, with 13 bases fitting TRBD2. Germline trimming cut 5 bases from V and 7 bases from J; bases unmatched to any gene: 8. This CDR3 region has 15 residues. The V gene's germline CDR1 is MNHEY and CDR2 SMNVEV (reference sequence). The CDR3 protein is CASSRGLAGVREQYF. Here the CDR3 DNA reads TGTGCCAGCAGTAGAGGACTAGCGGGAGTGCGGGAGCAGTACTTC.